The source of this T cell receptor beta chain is a study of T cells after yellow fever vaccination. Study information: SMART-Seq v4 Ultra Low Input prepared the low-cell-number fractions.

In germline, CDR1 is SEHNR, CDR2 FQNEAQ (reference sequence). V gave up 1 base and J gave up 0 bases, with 9 bases separating them. The CDR3 totals 15 residues. Study-level findings and limits: Some clonotypes, a small share, were shared between CD4 and CD8 compartments.

TCRdb recomputed calls from the 5' RACE reads with MiXCR, one row per CDR3 protein. Counted here are 300,000 to 350,000 distinct CDR3 sequences, around 3.9% occurring once; the ten biggest clones make up approximately 24%. Notes on this clonotype: As yet, its antigen is unknown.

The receptor was isolated from a man between 18 and 35 years old who received the YFV17D yellow fever vaccine. The sequencing here drew on PBMCs, taken 5 days after the yellow fever booster vaccination. This chain links TRBV7-9 with TRBJ1-1; D gene unclear. CDR3 sequence: CASSLGASMNTEAFF. DNA for the CDR3: TGTGCCAGCAGCTTAGGCGCCAGCATGAACACTGAAGCTTTCTTT.